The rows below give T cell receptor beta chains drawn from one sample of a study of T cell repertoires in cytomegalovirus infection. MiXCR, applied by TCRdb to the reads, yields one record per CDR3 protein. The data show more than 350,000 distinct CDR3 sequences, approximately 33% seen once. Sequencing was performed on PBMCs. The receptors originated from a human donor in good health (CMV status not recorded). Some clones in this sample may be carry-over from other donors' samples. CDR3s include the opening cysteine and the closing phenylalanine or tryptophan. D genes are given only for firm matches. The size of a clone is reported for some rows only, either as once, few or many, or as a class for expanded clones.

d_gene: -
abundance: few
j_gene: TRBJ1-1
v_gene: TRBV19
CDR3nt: TGTGCCAGTAGTATAGCCCCGACAACCACTGAAGCTTTCTTT
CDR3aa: CASSIAPTTTEAFF

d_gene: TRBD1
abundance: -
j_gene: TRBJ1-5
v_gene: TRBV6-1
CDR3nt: TGTGCCAGCAAGGGACAGGGGCAGCCCCAGCATTTT
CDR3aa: CASKGQGQPQHF

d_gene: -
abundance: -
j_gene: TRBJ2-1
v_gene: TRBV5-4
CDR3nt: TGTGCCAGCAGCTTGGGCCTGGGTAGCAATGAGCAGTTCTTC
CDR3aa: CASSLGLGSNEQFF

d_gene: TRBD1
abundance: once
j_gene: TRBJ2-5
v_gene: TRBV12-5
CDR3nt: TGTGCTAGTGGTTTGACTCCGACAGGGGGCTTGACGGAGACCCAGTCCTTC
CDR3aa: CASGLTPTGGLTETQSF

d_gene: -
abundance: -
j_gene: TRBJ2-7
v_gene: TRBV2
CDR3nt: TGTGCCAGCAGTCAAGGACACCCGTTACGGTACGAGCAGTACTTC
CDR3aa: CASSQGHPLRYEQYF

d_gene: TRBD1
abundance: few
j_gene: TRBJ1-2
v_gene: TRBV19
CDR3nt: TGTGCCAGTATGGCAGGGGGTAATGGCTACACCTTC
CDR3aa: CASMAGGNGYTF

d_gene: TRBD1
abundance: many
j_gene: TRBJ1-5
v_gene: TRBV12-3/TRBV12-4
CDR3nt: TGTGCCAGCGGAATCAGGGGGAATCAGCCCCAGCATTTT
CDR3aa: CASGIRGNQPQHF

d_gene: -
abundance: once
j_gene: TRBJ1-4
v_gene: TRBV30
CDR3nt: TGTGCCTGGAGAAAAAGGGGGACTAATGAAAAACTGTTTTTT
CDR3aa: CAWRKRGTNEKLFF

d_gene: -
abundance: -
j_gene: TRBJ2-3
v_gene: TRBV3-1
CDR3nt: TGTGCCAGCAGCCAAGGTTCCCCGACAGGGAGGACAGATACGCAGTATTTT
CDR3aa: CASSQGSPTGRTDTQYF

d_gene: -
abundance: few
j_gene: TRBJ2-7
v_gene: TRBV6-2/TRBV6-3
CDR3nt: TGTGCCAGCACCCCAGACAGGACCCTCTACGAGCAGTACTTC
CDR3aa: CASTPDRTLYEQYF

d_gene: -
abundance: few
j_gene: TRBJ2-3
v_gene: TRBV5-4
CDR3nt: TGTGCCAGCAGAAGCCGGGCAGATACGCAGTATTTT
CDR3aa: CASRSRADTQYF

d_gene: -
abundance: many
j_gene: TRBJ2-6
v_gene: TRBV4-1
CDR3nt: TGCGCCAGCAGCCCGACATATGGCGGCTCTGGGGCCAACGTCCTGACTTTC
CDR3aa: CASSPTYGGSGANVLTF

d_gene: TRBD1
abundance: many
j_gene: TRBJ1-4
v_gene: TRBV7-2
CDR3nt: TGTGCCAGCAGCCCCTGGACAGGCAGTAATGAAAAACTGTTTTTT
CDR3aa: CASSPWTGSNEKLFF

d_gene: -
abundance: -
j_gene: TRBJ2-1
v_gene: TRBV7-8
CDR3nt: TGTGCCAGCAGCTCACGACTAGTAAGAGACAATGAGCAGTTCTTC
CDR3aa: CASSSRLVRDNEQFF

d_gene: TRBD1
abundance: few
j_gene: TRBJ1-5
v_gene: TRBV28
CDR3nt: TGTGCCAGCAGTTCGACGCAGGGGGCTGGGCAGCCCCAGCATTTT
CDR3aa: CASSSTQGAGQPQHF

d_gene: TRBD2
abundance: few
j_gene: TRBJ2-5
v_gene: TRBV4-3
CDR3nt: TGCGCCAGCAGCCAAACACGGGGGGTTGGAGAGACCCAGTACTTC
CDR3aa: CASSQTRGVGETQYF

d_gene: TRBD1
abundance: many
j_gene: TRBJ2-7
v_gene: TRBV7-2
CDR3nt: TGTGCCAGCAGCAGGGGACAGCTCAACTCCTACGAGCAGTACTTC
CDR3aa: CASSRGQLNSYEQYF

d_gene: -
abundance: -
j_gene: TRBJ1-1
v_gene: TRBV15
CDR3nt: TGTGCCACCAGCCGTATTAAGGGGTCTGAAGCTTTCTTT
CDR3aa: CATSRIKGSEAFF

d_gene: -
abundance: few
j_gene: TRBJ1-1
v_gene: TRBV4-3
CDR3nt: TGCGCCAGCAGCCAAGGGAGCCCGGGGGCAAGAACTGAAGCTTTCTTT
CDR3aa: CASSQGSPGARTEAFF

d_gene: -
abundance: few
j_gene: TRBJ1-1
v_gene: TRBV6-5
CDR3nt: TGTGCCAGCGGCCGGGACTCCAGGAACACTGAAGCTTTCTTT
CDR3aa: CASGRDSRNTEAFF

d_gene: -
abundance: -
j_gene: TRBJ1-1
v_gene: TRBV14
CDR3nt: TGTGCCAGCAGCCAATATCCTGAAGCTTTCTTT
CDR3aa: CASSQYPEAFF

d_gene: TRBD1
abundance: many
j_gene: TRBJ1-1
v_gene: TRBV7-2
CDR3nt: TGTGCCAGCAGCTTATGGGGACAGGGGGCGACTGAAGCTTTCTTT
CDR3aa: CASSLWGQGATEAFF

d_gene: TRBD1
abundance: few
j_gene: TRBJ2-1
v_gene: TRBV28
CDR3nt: TGTGCCAGCATCAGACAGGGGGCGTCCTACAATGAGCAGTTCTTC
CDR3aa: CASIRQGASYNEQFF

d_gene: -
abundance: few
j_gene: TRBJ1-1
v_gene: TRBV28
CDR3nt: TGTGCCAACAGCGAACTGGGGGCTGGTGAAGCTTTCTTT
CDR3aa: CANSELGAGEAFF

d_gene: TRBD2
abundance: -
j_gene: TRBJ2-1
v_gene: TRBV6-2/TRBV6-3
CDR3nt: TGTGCCAGCACCCTTAGCGGGGGCCCCAATGAGCAGTTCTTC
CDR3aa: CASTLSGGPNEQFF

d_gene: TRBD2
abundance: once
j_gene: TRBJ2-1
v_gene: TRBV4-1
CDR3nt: TGCGCCAGCAGCCAAGATTGGGGCGGGGGGTACAATGAGCAGTTCTTC
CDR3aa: CASSQDWGGGYNEQFF

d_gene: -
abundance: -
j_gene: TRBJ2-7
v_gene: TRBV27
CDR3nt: TGTGCCAGCAGTCCCGGGACGGCATTAAGCTCCTACGAGCAGTACTTC
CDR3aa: CASSPGTALSSYEQYF

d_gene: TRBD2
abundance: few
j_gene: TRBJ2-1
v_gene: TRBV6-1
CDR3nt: TGTGCCAGCACTATCCGGGACTACAGTGAGCAGTTCTTC
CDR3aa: CASTIRDYSEQFF

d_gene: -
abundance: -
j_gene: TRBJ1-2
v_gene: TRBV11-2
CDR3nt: TGTGCCAGCAGCTCTGGAGGTTCCTCCTATGGCTACACCTTC
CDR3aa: CASSSGGSSYGYTF

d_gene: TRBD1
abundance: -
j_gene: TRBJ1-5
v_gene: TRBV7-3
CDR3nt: TGTGCCAGCAGCCCCATCCCGGACAGGGTCTATCAGCCCCAGCATTTT
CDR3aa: CASSPIPDRVYQPQHF

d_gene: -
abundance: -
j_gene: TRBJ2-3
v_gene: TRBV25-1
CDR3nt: TGTGCCAGCAGTGACGGGCTAGCTGTCACAGATACGCAGTATTTT
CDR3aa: CASSDGLAVTDTQYF

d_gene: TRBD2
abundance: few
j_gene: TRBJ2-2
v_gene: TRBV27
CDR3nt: TGTGCCAGCAGGAGGACTAGCGGGGGGATGACCGGGGAGCTGTTTTTT
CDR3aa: CASRRTSGGMTGELFF

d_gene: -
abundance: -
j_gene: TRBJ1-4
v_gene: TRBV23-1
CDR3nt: TGCGCCAGCAGTCAACCGGTCCCTTTGTATAATGAAAAACTGTTTTTT
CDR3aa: CASSQPVPLYNEKLFF

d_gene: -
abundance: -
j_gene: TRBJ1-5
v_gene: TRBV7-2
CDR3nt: -
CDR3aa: CACSLVTYLCNQPQHF

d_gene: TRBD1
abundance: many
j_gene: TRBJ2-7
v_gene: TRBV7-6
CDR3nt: TGTGCCAGCAGCTGGACAGGGGTAGGGTCCGAGCAGTACTTC
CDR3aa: CASSWTGVGSEQYF

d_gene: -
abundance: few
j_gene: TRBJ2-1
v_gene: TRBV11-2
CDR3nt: TGTGCCAGCAGCTTAGATCCGGGTTCCGCGGGATTTTCCAACAATGAGCAGTTCTTC
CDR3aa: CASSLDPGSAGFSNNEQFF

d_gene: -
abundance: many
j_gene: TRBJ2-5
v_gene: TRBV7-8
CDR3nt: TGTGCCAGCAGCGTAAACCAAGAGACCCAGTACTTC
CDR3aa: CASSVNQETQYF

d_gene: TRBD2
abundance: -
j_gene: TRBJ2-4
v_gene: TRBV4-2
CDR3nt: TGTGCCAGCAGCCAAATGCGGACTAGCGGGGGATCCAAAAACATTCAGTACTTC
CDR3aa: CASSQMRTSGGSKNIQYF

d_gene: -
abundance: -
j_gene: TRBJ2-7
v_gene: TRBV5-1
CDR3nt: TGCGCCAGCAGCGCCCGTCTGGGGGCGCGTGAGCAGTACTTC
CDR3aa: CASSARLGAREQYF

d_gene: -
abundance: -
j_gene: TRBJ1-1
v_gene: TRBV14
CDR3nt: TGTGCCAGCAGCCAAGATCTCCGCGGCTACACTGAAGCTTTCTTT
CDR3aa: CASSQDLRGYTEAFF

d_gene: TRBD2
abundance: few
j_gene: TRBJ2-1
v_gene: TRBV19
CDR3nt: TGTGCCAGTAGCCCCAAGAGCGGGGGCGCGGATGAGCAGTTCTTC
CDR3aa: CASSPKSGGADEQFF

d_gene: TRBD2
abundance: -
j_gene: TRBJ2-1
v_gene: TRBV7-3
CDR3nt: TGTGCCAGCAGCCGAACGGGGGGGGGAAACAATGAGCAGTTCTTC
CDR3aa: CASSRTGGGNNEQFF